What follows are 30 T cell receptor beta chains derived from one specimen sequenced in a study of T cell responses to AZD1222 COVID-19 vaccine. Produced via immunoSEQ multiplex PCR; TCRdb's table is partial and in-frame only. Of some 110,000 clones in the sample, around 89% are singletons; the top ten hold over 15%. Sequences were derived from peripheral blood, sampled on day 0 of AZD1222 vaccination. These receptors originate from an adult in good health.

This clone was seen a few times. The chain carries TRBV7-6 and TRBJ2-1, with 9 bases matching TRBD1. With 1 base clipped from V and 3 bases from J, the junction kept 7 bases outside the gene matches. Germline lookup yields CDR1 SGHVS and CDR2 FNYEAQ. The CDR3 is 17 residues long. In DNA form, the CDR3 reads TGTGCCAGCAGCTTAGGGACAGGGGTTAGTTTCTACAATGAGCAGTTCTTC. It translates to CASSLGTGVSFYNEQFF.

This chain joins TRBV4-2 and TRBJ2-1; TRBD1 might be the D (6 bases). The V gene lost 0 bases and the J gene lost 0 bases, with 9 bases spanning the gap. In germline, CDR1 is LGHNA, CDR2 YNFKEQ. The length of the CDR3 is 16 residues. The chain's CDR3 is CASSQDRGSSYNEQFF. CDR3 bases: TGTGCCAGCAGCCAAGATAGGGGGAGCTCCTACAATGAGCAGTTCTTC.

The chain uses TRBV7-6 and TRBJ1-2; tentative D call: TRBD1 (6 bases). The germline gives CDR1 SGHVS, CDR2 FNYEAQ. The CDR3 has 14 residues. Trimming took off 5 bases at V and 8 bases at J, with 18 bases between the two ends. CDR3 coding DNA: TGTGCCAGCAGCCCCCGACAGGCCTCGGGGGGCTACACCTTC. Translation: CASSPRQASGGYTF. Full variable domain (missing parts from reference TRBV7-6 and TRBJ1-2): GAGVSQSPRYKVTKRGQDVALRCDPISGHVSLYWYRQALGQGPEFLTYFNYEAQQDKSGLPNDRFSAERPEGSISTLTIQRTEQRDSAMYRCASSPRQASGGYTFGSGTRLTVV.

The rearrangement joins TRBV5-1 to TRBJ1-2; D not resolved. The germline V and J ends were trimmed by 4 bases and 2 bases, with 18 bases remaining between them. Germline V gives CDR1 SGHRS, CDR2 YFSETQ. The CDR3 totals 16 residues. The CDR3 DNA sequence: TGCGCCAGCAGCCCCTCAGTCGAGGGTACAAACTATGGCTACACCTTC. Its protein product is CASSPSVEGTNYGYTF. Full variable domain (missing parts from reference TRBV5-1 and TRBJ1-2): KAGVTQTPRYLIKTRGQQVTLSCSPISGHRSVSWYQQTPGQGLQFLFEYFSETQRNKGNFPGRFSGRQFSNSRSEMNVSTLELGDSALYLCASSPSVEGTNYGYTFGSGTRLTVV.

The chain uses TRBV20-1 and TRBJ1-1; tentatively, D is TRBD1 (5 bases). Germline V gene sequence: CDR1 DFQATT, CDR2 SNEGSKA (reference sequence). The CDR3 sequence is 11 residues long. Trimming left V 3 bases short and J 4 bases short, with 6 bases between. The CDR3 DNA follows: TGCAGTGCTAGCGACAGCACTGAAGCTTTCTTT. Residues: CSASDSTEAFF.

This chain uses TRBV6-6 with TRBJ1-1, with D tentatively TRBD1 (6 bases). The CDR3 totals 13 residues. Germline V lookup: CDR1 MNHNY, CDR2 SVGAGI (reference sequence). Deletions cut 7 bases from V and 1 base from J, with 10 bases between. The CDR3 DNA follows: TGTGCCAGCACCCGGACAGAGAACACTGAAGCTTTCTTT. This gives the protein CASTRTENTEAFF.

This chain uses TRBV19 with TRBJ1-3; D not certain. The CDR3 sequence is 14 residues long. V was pared by 4 bases and J by 0 bases, with 7 bases between. Germline CDR1 reads LNHDA; CDR2 reads SQIVND (reference sequence). CDR3 DNA sequence: TGTGCCAGTAGTAGCGCTGGCTCTGGAAACACCATATATTTT. Amino acids: CASSSAGSGNTIYF.

The chain combines TRBV5-1 with TRBJ1-1; 7 bases fit TRBD1. With 0 bases clipped from V and 2 bases from J, the junction kept 10 bases outside the gene matches. The CDR3 consists of 17 residues. CDR1 SGHRS and CDR2 YFSETQ come from the germline V gene. In nucleotides, the CDR3 is TGCGCCAGCAGCTTGGCCTCGACAGGGATAGGAAACACTGAAGCTTTCTTT. Its protein is CASSLASTGIGNTEAFF.

The chain links TRBV7-9 to TRBJ1-3; D gene unclear. The CDR3 spans 16 residues. Per germline, CDR1 SEHNR and CDR2 FQNEAQ (reference sequence). Between the trimmed V and J ends, which lost 3 bases and 2 bases, there was a span of 14 bases. The DNA for the CDR3 is TGTGCCAGCAGCTTTGTTGATAATAATCCTGGAAACACCATATATTTT. Its translation: CASSFVDNNPGNTIYF. Filled out from reference TRBV7-9 and TRBJ1-3, the complete variable domain reads DTGVSQNPRHKITKRGQNVTFRCDPISEHNRLYWYRQTLGQGPEFLTYFQNEAQLEKSRLLSDRFSAERPKGSFSTLEIQRTEQGDSAMYLCASSFVDNNPGNTIYFGEGSWLTVV.

The rearrangement joins TRBV4-1 to TRBJ1-5; TRBD1 aligns across 7 bases. The germline V gene encodes CDR1 MGHRA and CDR2 YSYEKL. The CDR3 loop spans 15 amino acids. Losses at the gene ends were 1 base for V and 6 bases for J; bases not matched to a gene: 6. The CDR3 spells CASSQGQGNGQPQHF. CDR3 coding DNA: TGCGCCAGCAGCCAAGGACAGGGCAACGGTCAGCCCCAGCATTTT.

The V and J genes are TRBV7-8 and TRBJ2-7; 7 bases match TRBD1. The V and J ends lost 3 bases and 4 bases, in that order; junction bases with no gene match: 6. CDR1 and CDR2 (germline): SGHVS, FQNEAQ. The CDR3 is 14 residues long. The DNA of the CDR3 is TGTGCCAGCAGCTTCCGGACAGGAACTTACGAGCAGTACTTC. Its translation: CASSFRTGTYEQYF.

The rearrangement joins TRBV2 to TRBJ2-7, with 7 bases matching TRBD1. This CDR3 region has 14 residues. V shed 4 bases and J 2 bases; nucleotides not matched to a gene: 5. Germline CDR1 and CDR2: SNHLY and FYNNEI. Here the CDR3 DNA reads TGTGCCAGCAGTGGGCGAAGGGGGCCCTACGAGCAGTACTTC. Translation gives CASSGRRGPYEQYF.

The CDR3 nucleotides are TGTGCCACCAGCAGTCTACACACAGGGGAGAGGCTGAACACTGAAGCTTTCTTT. Residues: CATSSLHTGERLNTEAFF. This rearrangement joins TRBV15 to TRBJ1-1; the match to TRBD1 covers 7 bases. The V and J ends lost 3 bases and 0 bases, in that order; junction bases with no gene match: 13. The CDR3 contains 18 residues. Germline V gene lookup returns CDR1 LNHNV and CDR2 YYDKDF (reference sequence). The variable domain in full, completed from reference TRBV15 and TRBJ1-1, reads DAMVIQNPRYQVTQFGKPVTLSCSQTLNHNVMYWYQQKSSQAPKLLFHYYDKDFNNEADTPDNFQSRRPNTSFCFLDIRSPGLGDTAMYLCATSSLHTGERLNTEAFFGQGTRLTVV.

The chain recombines TRBV2 with TRBJ2-1, with 8 bases that match TRBD2. Germline lookup yields CDR1 SNHLY and CDR2 FYNNEI. The length of the CDR3 is 14 residues. V trimming: 7 bases; J trimming: 2 bases; junction bases outside the gene matches: 4. The CDR3, as DNA: TGTGCCAGCACTCCTAGCGGGCCCTACAATGAGCAGTTCTTC. Translating it yields CASTPSGPYNEQFF.

The V gene is TRBV4-1, the J gene TRBJ1-5, with no clear D. V gave up 3 bases and J gave up 0 bases, with 9 bases separating them. This CDR3 is 15 amino acids long. The germline V gene has CDR1 MGHRA and CDR2 YSYEKL. The CDR3, as DNA: TGCGCCAGCAGCCACAGAATCCATAGCAATCAGCCCCAGCATTTT. This gives the protein CASSHRIHSNQPQHF.

CDR3 DNA: TGTGCCAGTAGTATGGTGGGGGCTGGTGGGGAGCTGTTTTTT. It specifies CASSMVGAGGELFF. The J gene is TRBJ2-2, the V gene TRBV19; D perhaps matches TRBD1 (6 bases). CDR1 and CDR2 (germline): LNHDA, SQIVND (reference sequence). The CDR3 length is 14 residues. Trimming removed 3 bases at V and 8 bases at J, with 13 bases between.

The chain employs TRBV2 and TRBJ1-1, with D hard to call. The CDR3 is 15 amino acids. V gave up 4 bases and J gave up 4 bases, with 16 bases separating them. Looked up from germline, CDR1 is SNHLY and CDR2 is FYNNEI. CDR3 protein: CASSGEGAGSTEAFF. The CDR3 region has the DNA TGTGCCAGCAGTGGAGAGGGAGCGGGGAGCACTGAAGCTTTCTTT.

The CDR3 reads CATSEGVGYNNEQFF. DNA of the CDR3: TGTGCCACCAGTGAGGGTGTTGGGTACAATAATGAGCAGTTCTTC. The chain uses TRBV24-1 and TRBJ2-1, with D uncertain. This CDR3 has 15 residues. Germline CDR1 and CDR2: KGHDR and SFDVKD. Between the trimmed V and J ends, which lost 4 bases and 7 bases, there was a span of 16 bases.

The J gene is TRBJ2-7, the V gene TRBV10-3; D is possibly TRBD1 (6 bases). The CDR3 runs to 17 residues. Germline loops: CDR1 ENHRY, CDR2 SYGVKD. V was shortened by 0 bases and J by 4 bases, with 19 bases between the two germline ends. CDR3 nucleotides: TGTGCCATCAGTGAGTCGATGACGGGGACAAGGGTGTACGAGCAGTACTTC. It encodes CAISESMTGTRVYEQYF.

This clone is classed as medium-sized. CDR3 bases: TGTGCCAGCAGCGTAGGAGTATGGACAGGGGCTTATGGCTACACCTTC. Its protein product is CASSVGVWTGAYGYTF. V gene TRBV9 combines with J gene TRBJ1-2; 9 positions agree with TRBD1. Germline V CDR1 and CDR2: SGDLS, YYNGEE. This CDR3 spans 16 amino acids. J gave up 5 bases and V 0 bases, and 8 bases lay outside the gene matches.

V is TRBV27 and J is TRBJ2-7; D remains ambiguous. The germline V gene has CDR1 MNHEY and CDR2 SMNVEV (reference sequence). The CDR3 is 14 residues long. V was shortened by 0 bases and J by 0 bases, with 6 bases between the two germline ends. CDR3 nucleotide sequence: TGTGCCAGCAGTTTATCCAGGACCTCCTACGAGCAGTACTTC. Encoded protein: CASSLSRTSYEQYF.

The chain has TRBV19 and TRBJ2-6, with D hard to call. Trimming removed 1 base at V and 2 bases at J, with 6 bases between. Germline CDR1 LNHDA, CDR2 SQIVND (reference sequence). This CDR3 comprises 15 residues. The CDR3 sequence: CASSIGQPGANVLTF. CDR3 coding DNA: TGTGCCAGTAGTATAGGTCAGCCTGGGGCCAACGTCCTGACTTTC.

A single count supports this clone. This chain joins TRBV15 and TRBJ1-5; unclear D gene. Germline CDR1 and CDR2: LNHNV and YYDKDF (reference sequence). The CDR3 totals 15 residues. Deletions cut 0 bases from V and 0 bases from J, with 6 bases between. The CDR3: CATSRERGSNQPQHF. The CDR3 nucleotides are TGTGCCACCAGCAGAGAACGGGGTAGCAATCAGCCCCAGCATTTT.

The chain combines TRBV2 with TRBJ2-7; D call uncertain. The CDR3 has 13 residues. With 6 bases removed from V and 3 bases from J, the gap between germline ends came to 12 bases. Germline V gene data show CDR1 as SNHLY and CDR2 as FYNNEI. The CDR3: CASRVTRDYEQYF. CDR3 sequence (DNA): TGTGCCAGCAGGGTAACAAGGGACTACGAGCAGTACTTC.

This rearrangement joins TRBV7-3 to TRBJ2-5, with D perhaps being TRBD1 or TRBD2 (6 bases each). Trimming removed 5 bases at V and 6 bases at J, with 28 bases between. Germline-derived CDR1 and CDR2 are SGHTA and FQGTGA. This CDR3 has 18 amino acids. CDR3 sequence: CASSTLGGQRSAGQTQYF. The CDR3 DNA sequence: TGTGCCAGCAGCACCCTAGGGGGGCAACGGAGTGCGGGGCAGACCCAGTACTTC.

This chain connects TRBV4-1 to TRBJ1-5; D gene unclear. The CDR3 has 18 amino acids. CDR1 and CDR2 from the germline V gene are MGHRA and YSYEKL. Trimming pared 1 base from V and 0 bases from J, leaving 16 bases between. The CDR3 nucleotides read TGCGCCAGCAGCCAAGTGCCCCGGGTCGATTATAGCAATCAGCCCCAGCATTTT. Translation gives CASSQVPRVDYSNQPQHF.

V usage is TRBV6-1 and J usage is TRBJ2-3, with 8 bases fitting TRBD1. Germline V lookup: CDR1 MNHNS, CDR2 SASEGT. The J segment lost 6 bases and the V segment lost 7 bases, leaving 6 bases of the junction unmatched. The CDR3 has 13 residues. CDR3 sequence (DNA): TGTGCCAGCAATGACAGGGGAAGCGATACGCAGTATTTT. Its translation: CASNDRGSDTQYF.

The gene calls are TRBV6-4 and TRBJ1-2; no reliable D call. V was shortened by 7 bases and J by 10 bases, with 22 bases between the two germline ends. This CDR3 spans 14 amino acids. Germline CDR1 and CDR2: MRHNA and SNTAGT. The CDR3 protein is CASNSTRHPVDYTF. DNA for the CDR3: TGTGCCAGCAACTCGACACGGCACCCGGTCGACTACACCTTC.

This clone was detected only a few times. The chain combines TRBV6-1 with TRBJ2-7; 9 bases map to TRBD1. Germline-derived CDR1 and CDR2 are MNHNS and SASEGT. The V and J ends lost 3 bases and 5 bases, in that order; junction bases with no gene match: 8. The length of the CDR3 is 15 residues. The CDR3 loop is CASSERTGEKDEQYF. In DNA form, the CDR3 reads TGTGCCAGCAGTGAGAGGACAGGGGAGAAGGACGAGCAGTACTTC.

About this clone itself: Because it lacks the conserved phenylalanine or tryptophan at the end, this CDR3 is likely a read error. The chain is built from TRBV4-1 and TRBJ1-6; D uncertain. This CDR3 is 16 amino acids long. V was cut by 4 bases and J by 0 bases, with 10 bases left in between. Per germline, CDR1 MGHRA and CDR2 YSYEKL. Written as DNA, the CDR3 is TGCGCCAGCAGCCCCACGGAAAGCTCCTATAATTCACCCCTCCACCTT. It is translated as CASSPTESSYNSPLHL.